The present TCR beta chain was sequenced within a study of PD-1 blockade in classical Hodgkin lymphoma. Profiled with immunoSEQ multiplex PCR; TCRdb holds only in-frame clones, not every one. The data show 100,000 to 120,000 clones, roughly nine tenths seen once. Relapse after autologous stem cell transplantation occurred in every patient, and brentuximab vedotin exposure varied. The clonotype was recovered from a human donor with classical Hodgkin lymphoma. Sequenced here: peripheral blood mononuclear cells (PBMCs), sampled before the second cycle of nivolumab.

The CDR3 loop is CASSPPRGTTDTQYF. CDR3 nucleotide sequence: TGTGCCAGCAGTCCGCCGCGGGGGACCACAGATACGCAGTATTTT. The chain has TRBV27 and TRBJ2-3, with TRBD2 matching over 7 bases. This CDR3 region has 15 residues. CDR1 MNHEY and CDR2 SMNVEV come from the germline V gene (reference sequence). V was pared by 5 bases and J by 2 bases, with 7 bases of the junction left unmatched.